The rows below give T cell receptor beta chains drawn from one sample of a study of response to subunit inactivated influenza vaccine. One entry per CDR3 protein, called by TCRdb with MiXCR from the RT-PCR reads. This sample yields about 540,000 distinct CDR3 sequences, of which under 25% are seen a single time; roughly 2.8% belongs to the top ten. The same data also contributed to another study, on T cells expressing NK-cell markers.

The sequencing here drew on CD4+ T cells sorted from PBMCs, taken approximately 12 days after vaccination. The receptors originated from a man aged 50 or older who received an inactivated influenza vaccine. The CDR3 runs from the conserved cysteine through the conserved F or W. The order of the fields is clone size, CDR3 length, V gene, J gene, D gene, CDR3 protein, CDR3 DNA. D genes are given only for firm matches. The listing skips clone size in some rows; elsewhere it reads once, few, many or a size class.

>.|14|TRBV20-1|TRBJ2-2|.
CSAGQGGSTGELFF
TGCAGTGCTGGTCAGGGGGGTAGCACCGGGGAGCTGTTTTTT
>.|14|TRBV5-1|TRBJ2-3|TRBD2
CASGRAGETDTQYF
TGCGCCAGCGGCAGGGCGGGAGAGACAGATACGCAGTATTTT
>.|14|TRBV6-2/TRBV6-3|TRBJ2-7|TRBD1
CASRFDRGPREQYF
TGTGCCAGCAGATTCGACAGGGGGCCCCGCGAGCAGTACTTC
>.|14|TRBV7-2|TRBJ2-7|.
CASSLGGRGTEQYF
TGTGCCAGCAGCTTAGGGGGGAGAGGGACCGAGCAGTACTTC
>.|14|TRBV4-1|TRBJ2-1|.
CASRTYSTQNEQFF
TGCGCCAGCAGAACCTATTCCACTCAGAATGAGCAGTTCTTC
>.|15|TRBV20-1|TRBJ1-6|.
CSARAGAQYNSPLHF
TGCAGTGCTAGAGCGGGTGCTCAGTATAATTCACCCCTCCACTTT
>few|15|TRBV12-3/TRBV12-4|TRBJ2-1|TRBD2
CASSSGTRFGNEQFF
TGTGCCAGCAGTTCTGGGACTAGGTTTGGAAATGAGCAGTTCTTC
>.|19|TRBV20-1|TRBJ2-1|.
CSARALPPLAVVSYNEQFF
TGCAGTGCTAGAGCCCTCCCCCCCTTGGCGGTCGTCTCCTACAATGAGCAGTTCTTC
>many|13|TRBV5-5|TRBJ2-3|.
CASSPTGADTQYF
TGTGCCAGCAGCCCAACTGGGGCGGATACGCAGTATTTT
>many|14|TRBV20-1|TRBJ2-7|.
CSARPYREITEQYF
TGCAGTGCTAGACCTTACAGGGAAATCACCGAGCAGTACTTC
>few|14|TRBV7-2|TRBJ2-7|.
CASSLYREAYEQYF
TGTGCCAGCAGCTTGTACAGGGAGGCCTACGAGCAGTACTTC
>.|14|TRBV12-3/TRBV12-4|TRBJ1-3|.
CASSTGQIGNTIYF
TGTGCCAGCAGCACAGGACAAATTGGAAACACCATATATTTT
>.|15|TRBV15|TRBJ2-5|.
CATSRDYREWETQYF
TGTGCCACCAGCAGAGACTACAGGGAGTGGGAGACCCAGTACTTC
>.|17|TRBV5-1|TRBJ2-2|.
CASSLVVQTINTGELFF
TGCGCCAGCAGCTTGGTTGTACAGACGATCAACACCGGGGAGCTGTTTTTT
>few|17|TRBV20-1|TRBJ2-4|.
CSARDLVRDPAKNIQYF
TGCAGTGCTAGAGATCTGGTCAGGGACCCAGCCAAAAACATTCAGTACTTC
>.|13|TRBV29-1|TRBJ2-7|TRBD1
CSVEDREKGEQYF
TGCAGCGTTGAGGACAGGGAAAAGGGGGAGCAGTACTTC
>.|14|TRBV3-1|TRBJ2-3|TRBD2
CASSQRELPDTQYF
TGTGCCAGCAGCCAGCGGGAGCTCCCAGATACGCAGTATTTT
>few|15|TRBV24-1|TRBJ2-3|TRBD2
CATSDMGRATDTQYF
TGTGCCACCAGTGATATGGGGAGGGCCACAGATACGCAGTATTTT
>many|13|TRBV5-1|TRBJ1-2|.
CASRLTVENGYTF
TGCGCCAGCCGCTTGACAGTCGAGAATGGCTACACCTTC
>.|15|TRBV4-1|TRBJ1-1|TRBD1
CASRRPGTGFTEAFF
TGCGCCAGCAGGCGTCCCGGGACAGGGTTCACTGAAGCTTTCTTT
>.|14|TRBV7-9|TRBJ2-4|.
CASSPFTGSDIQYF
TGTGCCAGCAGCCCATTTACAGGGTCAGACATTCAGTACTTC
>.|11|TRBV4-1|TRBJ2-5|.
CASSEQGTQYF
TGCGCCAGCAGCGAACAGGGGACCCAGTACTTC
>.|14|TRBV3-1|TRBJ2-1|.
CASSRSGDYNEQFF
TGTGCCAGCAGCCGGTCGGGGGATTACAATGAGCAGTTCTTC
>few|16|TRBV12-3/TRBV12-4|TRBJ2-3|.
CASSLGGPQGTDTQYF
TGTGCCAGCAGTCTTGGAGGGCCCCAAGGAACAGATACGCAGTATTTT
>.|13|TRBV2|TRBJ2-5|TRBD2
CASTRGVQETQYF
TGTGCCAGCACACGGGGGGTGCAAGAGACCCAGTACTTC
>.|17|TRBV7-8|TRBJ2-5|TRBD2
CASSLAAGLAGEETQYF
TGTGCCAGCAGCTTAGCTGCTGGACTAGCGGGGGAAGAGACCCAGTACTTC
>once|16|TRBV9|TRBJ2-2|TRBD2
CASSPRGDPGAGELFF
TGTGCCAGCAGCCCTCGGGGGGACCCAGGTGCCGGGGAGCTGTTTTTT
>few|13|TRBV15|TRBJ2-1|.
CATSSGIGNEQFF
TGTGCCACCAGCAGTGGGATAGGGAATGAGCAGTTCTTC
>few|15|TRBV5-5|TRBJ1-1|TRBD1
CASSRYRGLNTEAFF
TGTGCCAGCAGTCGATACAGGGGGCTGAACACTGAAGCTTTCTTT
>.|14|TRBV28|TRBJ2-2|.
CASSIFSGTGELFF
TGTGCCAGCAGTATCTTTAGCGGCACCGGGGAGCTGTTTTTT
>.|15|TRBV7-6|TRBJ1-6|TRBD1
CASSLEGAFNSPLHF
TGTGCCAGCAGCTTAGAGGGGGCCTTTAATTCACCCCTCCACTTT
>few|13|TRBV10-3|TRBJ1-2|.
CAISSQGGYGYTF
TGTGCCATCAGTTCACAGGGAGGTTATGGCTACACCTTC
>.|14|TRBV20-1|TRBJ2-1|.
CSAELVVVRDEQFF
TGCAGTGCTGAATTAGTGGTGGTGAGAGATGAGCAGTTCTTC
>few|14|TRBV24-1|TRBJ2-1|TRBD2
CATRGLAGENEQFF
TGTGCCACCAGAGGACTAGCGGGAGAAAATGAGCAGTTCTTC
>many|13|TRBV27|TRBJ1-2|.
CASSPSGGYGYTF
TGTGCCAGCAGCCCCTCGGGGGGCTATGGCTACACCTTC
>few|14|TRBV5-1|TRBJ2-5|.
CASTRQGAMETQYF
TGCGCCAGCACCCGCCAGGGAGCAATGGAGACCCAGTACTTC
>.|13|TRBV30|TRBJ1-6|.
CAWTAGDNSPLHF
TGTGCCTGGACCGCCGGGGATAATTCACCCCTCCACTTT
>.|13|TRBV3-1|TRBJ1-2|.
CASSPRGAGGYTF
TGTGCCAGCAGCCCTCGAGGGGCGGGGGGCTACACCTTC
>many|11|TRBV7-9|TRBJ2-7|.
CASSLLHEQYF
TGTGCCAGCAGCTTACTCCACGAGCAGTACTTC
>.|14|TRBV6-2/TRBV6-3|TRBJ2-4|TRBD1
CASSYLGQRNIQYF
TGTGCCAGCAGTTACTTGGGACAGAGAAACATTCAGTACTTC
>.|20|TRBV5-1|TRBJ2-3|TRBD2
CASSLSAGGGLIPSTDTQYF
TGCGCCAGCAGCTTATCTGCGGGCGGGGGGCTCATCCCTAGCACAGATACGCAGTATTTT
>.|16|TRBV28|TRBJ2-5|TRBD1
CASNGGTGASQETQYF
TGTGCCAGCAATGGGGGAACAGGGGCTTCTCAAGAGACCCAGTACTTC
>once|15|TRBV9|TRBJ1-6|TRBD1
CASSDSGGWTSPLHF
TGTGCCAGCAGCGATTCAGGGGGCTGGACTTCACCCCTCCACTTT
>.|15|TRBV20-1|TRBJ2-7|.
CSARDPTGNSYEQYF
TGCAGTGCTAGAGATCCGACAGGCAACTCCTACGAGCAGTACTTC
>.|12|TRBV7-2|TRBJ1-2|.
CASSQQGQYRSF
TGTGCCAGCAGCCAACAAGGACAGTATCGTAGCTTC
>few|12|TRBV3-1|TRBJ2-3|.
CASSQDTNTQYF
TGTGCCAGCAGCCAAGATACAAATACGCAGTATTTT
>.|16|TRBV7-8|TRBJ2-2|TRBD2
CASSLGPSGVTGELFF
TGTGCCAGCAGCTTAGGTCCTAGCGGGGTCACCGGGGAGCTGTTTTTT
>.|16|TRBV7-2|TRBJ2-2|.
CASSLKTGRNTGELFF
TGTGCCAGCAGTCTCAAGACAGGAAGAAACACCGGGGAGCTGTTTTTT
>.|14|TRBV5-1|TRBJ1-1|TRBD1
CASSPGQGLTEAFF
TGCGCCAGCAGCCCCGGACAGGGGTTGACTGAAGCTTTCTTT
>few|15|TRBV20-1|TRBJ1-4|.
CSTRQLGVTNEKLFF
TGCAGTACTCGCCAGTTAGGGGTGACTAATGAAAAACTGTTTTTT
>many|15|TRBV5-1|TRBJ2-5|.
CASSSGQGAQETQYF
TGCGCCAGCAGCTCGGGCCAAGGGGCCCAAGAGACCCAGTACTTC
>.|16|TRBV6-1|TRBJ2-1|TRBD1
CASRTSGTGRYNEQFF
TGTGCCAGCAGAACCTCCGGGACAGGGAGATACAATGAGCAGTTCTTC
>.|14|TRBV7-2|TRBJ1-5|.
CASSATGINQPQHF
TGTGCCAGCAGCGCAACAGGGATAAATCAGCCCCAGCATTTT
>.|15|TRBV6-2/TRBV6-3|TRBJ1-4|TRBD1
CASSATGGLSEKLFF
TGTGCCAGCAGTGCTACAGGGGGATTAAGTGAAAAACTGTTTTTT
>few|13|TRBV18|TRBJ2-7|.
CASSYKSSYEQYF
TGTGCCAGCTCGTACAAGAGCTCCTACGAGCAGTACTTC
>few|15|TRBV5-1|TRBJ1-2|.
CASSLDNPGRDGYTF
TGCGCCAGCAGCTTGGACAATCCAGGGCGCGATGGCTACACCTTC
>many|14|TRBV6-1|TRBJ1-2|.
CASSRGRTNYGYTF
TGTGCCAGCAGCCGGGGCCGGACTAACTATGGCTACACCTTC
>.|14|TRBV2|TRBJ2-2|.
CASSEASYTGELFF
TGTGCCAGCAGTGAAGCTTCATATACCGGGGAGCTGTTTTTT
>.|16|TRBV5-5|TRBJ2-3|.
CASSLGPGPGADTQYF
TGTGCCAGCAGCTTGGGGCCGGGACCAGGGGCAGATACGCAGTATTTT